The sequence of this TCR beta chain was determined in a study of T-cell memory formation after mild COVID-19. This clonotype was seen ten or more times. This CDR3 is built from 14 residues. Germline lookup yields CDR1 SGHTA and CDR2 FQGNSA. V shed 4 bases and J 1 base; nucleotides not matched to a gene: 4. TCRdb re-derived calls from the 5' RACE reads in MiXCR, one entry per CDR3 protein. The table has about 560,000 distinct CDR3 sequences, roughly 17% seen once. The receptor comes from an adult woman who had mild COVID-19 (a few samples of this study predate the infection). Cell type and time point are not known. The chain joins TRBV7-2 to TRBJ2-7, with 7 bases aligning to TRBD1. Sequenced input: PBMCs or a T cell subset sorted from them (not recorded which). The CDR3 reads CASSSRQGSYEQYF. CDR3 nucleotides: TGTGCCAGCAGCTCCCGACAGGGTTCCTACGAGCAGTACTTC. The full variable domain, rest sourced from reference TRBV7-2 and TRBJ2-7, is GAGVSQSPSNKVTEKGKDVELRCDPISGHTALYWYRQSLGQGLEFLIYFQGNSAPDKSGLPSDRFSAERTGGSVSTLTIQRTQQEDSAVYLCASSSRQGSYEQYFGPGTRLTVT.